This T cell receptor beta chain was recovered during a study of shared clonotypes between healthy human individuals. Overall study findings and caveats: Naive CD4 clonotypes were shared across a handful of donors at roughly 4.6%.

150 to 250 ng DNA, 30,000 or so T cell genomes, went into each sorted-subset replicate PCR. Method: immunoSEQ multiplex PCR; TCRdb's copy keeps in-frame clones and lacks some. Among 2 million to 3 million clones, 93% were seen once, and the ten largest hold around 0.37%. V trimming: 7 bases; J trimming: 4 bases; junction bases outside the gene matches: 10. The CDR3 runs 15 residues. CDR1 is SQVTM and CDR2 is ANQGSEA in the germline V gene. This clone was found once. Its antigen is still unknown. Everyone who donated was a Caucasian adult who lived in Nashville, Tennessee. The sequenced sample was naive CD4+ T cells from PBMCs. Subset in this sample: CD45RA+ positively selected. The TCR was taken from a man aged 18 to 29 in good health. Some clones in this sample may be carry-over from other donors' samples. The chain is built from TRBV29-1 and TRBJ2-1, with 10 nucleotides matching TRBD1. The CDR3 coding sequence is TGCAGCGGAAACGTCCGGGACAGGGGTTACAATGAGCAGTTCTTC. Its translation: CSGNVRDRGYNEQFF.